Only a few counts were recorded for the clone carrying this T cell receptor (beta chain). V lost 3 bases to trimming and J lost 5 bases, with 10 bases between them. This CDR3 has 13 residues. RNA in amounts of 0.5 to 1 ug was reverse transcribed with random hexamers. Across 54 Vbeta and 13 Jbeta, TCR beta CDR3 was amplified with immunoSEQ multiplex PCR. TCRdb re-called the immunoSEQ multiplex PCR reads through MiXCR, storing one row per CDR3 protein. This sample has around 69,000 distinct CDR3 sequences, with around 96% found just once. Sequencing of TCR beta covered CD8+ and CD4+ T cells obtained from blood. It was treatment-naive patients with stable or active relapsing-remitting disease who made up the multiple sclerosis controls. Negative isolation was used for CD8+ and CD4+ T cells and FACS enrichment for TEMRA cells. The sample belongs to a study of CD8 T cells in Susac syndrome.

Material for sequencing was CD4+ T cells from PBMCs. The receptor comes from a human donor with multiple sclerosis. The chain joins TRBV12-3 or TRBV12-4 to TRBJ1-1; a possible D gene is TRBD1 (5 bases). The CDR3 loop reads CASSFGGRTEAFF. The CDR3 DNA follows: TGTGCCAGCAGTTTTGGGGGGAGGACTGAAGCTTTCTTT.